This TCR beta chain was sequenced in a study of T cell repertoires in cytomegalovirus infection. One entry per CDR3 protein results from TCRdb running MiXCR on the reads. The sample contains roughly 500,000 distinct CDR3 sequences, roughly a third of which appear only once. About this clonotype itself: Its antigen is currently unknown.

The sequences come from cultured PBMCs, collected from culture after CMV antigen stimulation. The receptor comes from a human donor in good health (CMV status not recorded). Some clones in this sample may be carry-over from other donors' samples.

The CDR3 protein is CASSFQTGVPTGTQYF. The CDR3 coding sequence is TGTGCCAGCAGTTTTCAAACCGGGGTCCCCACAGGCACGCAGTATTTT. J is TRBJ2-3 and V is TRBV28; D may match TRBD1 or TRBD2 (5 bases each). CDR3 length: 16 amino acids. Germline values: CDR1 MDHEN, CDR2 SYDVKM. V shed 3 bases and J shed 9 bases, with 22 bases lying between them.